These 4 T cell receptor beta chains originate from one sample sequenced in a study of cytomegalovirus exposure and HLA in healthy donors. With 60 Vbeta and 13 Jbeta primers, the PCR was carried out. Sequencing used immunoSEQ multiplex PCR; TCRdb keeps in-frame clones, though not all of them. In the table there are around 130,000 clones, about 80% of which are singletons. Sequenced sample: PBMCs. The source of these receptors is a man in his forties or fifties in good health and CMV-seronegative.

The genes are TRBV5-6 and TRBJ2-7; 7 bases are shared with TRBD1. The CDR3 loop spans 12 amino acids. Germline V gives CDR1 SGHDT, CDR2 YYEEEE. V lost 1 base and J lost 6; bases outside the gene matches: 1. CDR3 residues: CASSLYRGEQYF. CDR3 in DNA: TGTGCCAGCAGCTTGTACAGGGGCGAGCAGTACTTC.

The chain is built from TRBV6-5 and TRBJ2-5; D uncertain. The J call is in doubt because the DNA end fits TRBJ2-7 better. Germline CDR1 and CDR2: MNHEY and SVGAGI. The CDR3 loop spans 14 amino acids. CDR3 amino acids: CASSLGWPASEQYF. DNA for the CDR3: TGTGCCAGCAGCCTCGGGTGGCCGGCGAGCGAGCAGTACTTC.

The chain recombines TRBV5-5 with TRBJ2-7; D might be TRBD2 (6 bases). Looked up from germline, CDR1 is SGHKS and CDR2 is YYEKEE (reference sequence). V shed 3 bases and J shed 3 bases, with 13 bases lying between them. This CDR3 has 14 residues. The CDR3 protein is CASSYPGLDYEQYF. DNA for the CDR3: TGTGCCAGCAGCTACCCGGGACTTGACTACGAGCAGTACTTC.

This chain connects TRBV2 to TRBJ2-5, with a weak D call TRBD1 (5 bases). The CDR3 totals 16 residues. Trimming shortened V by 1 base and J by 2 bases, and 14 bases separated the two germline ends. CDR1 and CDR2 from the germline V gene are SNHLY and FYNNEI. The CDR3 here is CASSEEQGSPQETQYF. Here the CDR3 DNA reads TGTGCCAGCAGTGAAGAGCAGGGTAGCCCGCAAGAGACCCAGTACTTC.